This T cell receptor beta chain was documented in a study of metastatic and nonmetastatic thyroid tumors (dated by TCRdb to about 2020). As for the study more broadly: Repertoires from peripheral blood and from tumor or nodule tissue samples of malignant and benign thyroid patients were compared. What the authors observed across the whole study: In both blood and tumor samples, TCR beta diversity was reported to be significantly higher in malignant tumors than in benign nodules.

None of the patients had been given any treatment before thyroid surgery. Using T-cell receptor beta sequencing, the researchers looked back retrospectively at clinical samples from patients, gathered between the early 2010s and the late 2010s. The library relied on PCR. The sequencer listed for this sample is Illumina HiSeq 4000. High-throughput sequencing was used to profile the TCR beta-chain CDR3 region of every patient. On the authors' methods: The researchers built a classifier to tell apart papillary thyroid cancer patients with distant metastasis, based on CDR3 differences among clinicopathological groups. To measure repertoire diversity the researchers used the Shannon index, while the Morisita-Horn index served to gauge how similar the tumor and blood repertoires were. TCRdb reanalyzed the raw reads on its own, using fastp at Q25 for trimming and MiXCR for clone calling, and kept in-frame beta chains. It is TCRdb's table, rather than the study itself, that gives the V and J calls and clone size. This sample has tens of thousands of clones in its table, and 33% of those were observed once. The ten largest make up roughly 15% of the sample.

V and J lose 6 bases and 6 bases, and a span of 17 bases separates them. The germline V gene gives CDR1 as MDHEN and CDR2 as SYDVKM. The CDR3 starts with the cysteine, ends with the phenylalanine, and has 14 residues. The retained sequence is limited to the CDR3, 42 bases, with the frame set at the first base. This clone has just a few counts. The antigen it recognizes is unknown. No clone much larger than this one lies a single base away; base qualities are absent. The source of this sequence is a female donor with papillary thyroid cancer or a benign thyroid nodule (not recorded which). Some clones in this sample may be carry-over from other donors' samples. The sequenced sample was tumor tissue. Recombination connected TRBV28 to TRBJ1-2; the D gene is not confidently resolved. The nucleotides are TGTGCCAGCAGCCCGGAAGGTCGGCGGAATGGCTACACCTTC. It encodes CASSPEGRRNGYTF.